The rows below give T cell receptor beta chains drawn from one sample of a study of T cells after yellow fever vaccination. TCRdb used MiXCR to reprocess the 5' RACE reads, holding one entry per CDR3 protein. Found here are almost 600,000 distinct CDR3 sequences, roughly 14% of them singletons; the top ten hold about an eighth. The source was PBMCs, collected on the day of the yellow fever booster vaccination. Receptors were obtained from a man aged 25-45 years who received the YFV17D yellow fever vaccine. The CDR3 runs from the conserved cysteine through the conserved F or W. The D gene is left open where the match is weak. Only some rows state a clone size, as once, few, many or a class for expanded clones.

CDR3aa: CASSLTGKGNSPLHF
CDR3nt: TGCGCCAGCAGCTTGACAGGGAAGGGGAATTCACCCCTCCACTTT
abundance: .
d_gene: .
j_gene: TRBJ1-6
v_gene: TRBV5-1

CDR3aa: CASSNTLANTGELFF
CDR3nt: TGTGCCAGCAGTAACACTCTAGCGAACACCGGGGAGCTGTTTTTT
abundance: few
d_gene: .
j_gene: TRBJ2-2
v_gene: TRBV12-3/TRBV12-4

CDR3aa: CASSQGITSRNREQYF
CDR3nt: TGCGCCAGCAGCCAAGGTATTACTAGCCGGAATAGGGAGCAGTACTTC
abundance: .
d_gene: .
j_gene: TRBJ2-7
v_gene: TRBV4-3

CDR3aa: CATPAEGASYEQYF
CDR3nt: TGTGCCACTCCCGCCGAGGGCGCATCCTACGAGCAGTACTTC
abundance: few
d_gene: .
j_gene: TRBJ2-7
v_gene: TRBV27

CDR3aa: CASRKRTENTEAFF
CDR3nt: TGTGCCAGTCGCAAAAGGACCGAGAACACTGAAGCTTTCTTT
abundance: many
d_gene: .
j_gene: TRBJ1-1
v_gene: TRBV19

CDR3aa: CASSLDLKGAGARFDTQYF
CDR3nt: TGTGCCAGCAGCTTAGACCTAAAAGGGGCGGGAGCGCGTTTCGATACGCAGTATTTT
abundance: .
d_gene: TRBD2
j_gene: TRBJ2-3
v_gene: TRBV11-2

CDR3aa: CASSPLMASVDEQFF
CDR3nt: TGTGCCAGCAGTCCCCTTATGGCTAGCGTGGATGAGCAGTTCTTC
abundance: .
d_gene: .
j_gene: TRBJ2-1
v_gene: TRBV12-3/TRBV12-4

CDR3aa: CASSLVSEVLGTQYF
CDR3nt: TGTGCCAGCAGCTTAGTATCCGAGGTCCTTGGGACCCAGTACTTC
abundance: few
d_gene: .
j_gene: TRBJ2-5
v_gene: TRBV7-2

CDR3aa: CRLTRRPYEQYF
CDR3nt: TGCAGGCTGACACGACGTCCCTACGAGCAGTACTTC
abundance: .
d_gene: .
j_gene: TRBJ2-7
v_gene: TRBV29-1

CDR3aa: CSVGMWDRVYEQYF
CDR3nt: TGCAGCGTTGGGATGTGGGACAGGGTTTACGAGCAGTACTTC
abundance: .
d_gene: TRBD1
j_gene: TRBJ2-7
v_gene: TRBV29-1

CDR3aa: CASSVHSGGTTDTQYF
CDR3nt: TGTGCCAGCAGCGTTCATAGCGGGGGGACCACAGATACGCAGTATTTT
abundance: .
d_gene: TRBD2
j_gene: TRBJ2-3
v_gene: TRBV9

CDR3aa: CASSPRTSGSTGELFF
CDR3nt: TGTGCTAGCAGCCCGCGGACTAGCGGGAGCACCGGGGAGCTGTTTTTT
abundance: .
d_gene: TRBD2
j_gene: TRBJ2-2
v_gene: TRBV7-7

CDR3aa: CASSFTENTEAFF
CDR3nt: TGTGCCAGCAGTTTCACCGAGAACACTGAAGCTTTCTTT
abundance: many
d_gene: .
j_gene: TRBJ1-1
v_gene: TRBV12-3/TRBV12-4